These T cell receptor beta chains were read from a single sample in a study of blood T cell repertoires in COVID-19. The data were produced by immunoSEQ multiplex PCR, yet TCRdb's version contains in-frame clones alone and is incomplete. The repertoire holds 110,000 to 150,000 clones, with about 80% as singletons. Source material: peripheral blood. All receptors derive from a human donor in a cohort sampled during active COVID-19. CDR3s include the opening cysteine and the closing phenylalanine or tryptophan. Each record gives: CDR3 protein, V gene, CDR3 length.

CASSLGQGVDEQFF,TRBV7-3,14
CASSIDLEPQYF,TRBV19,12
CASSLGRANTGELFF,TRBV11-1,15
CASRSGTSGEQYF,TRBV12-3/TRBV12-4,13
CASTRGGEMDQPQHF,TRBV6-5,15
CATSTVAGLVDEQYF,TRBV15,15
CATTAGEYEQYF,TRBV24-1,12
CASSQGFSNGGGNTIYF,TRBV3-1/TRBV3-2,17
CASSYAGTSAYEQYF,TRBV7-2,15
CASSLGGWHYGYTF,TRBV5-6,14
CASSYEGYLDQPQHF,TRBV6-5,15
CASSSFRQGAYEQYF,TRBV6-2/TRBV6-3,15
CASSSGNHYNSPLHF,TRBV27,15
CASSPPAGGYNEQFF,TRBV9,15
CASSPWDRVGEQYF,TRBV7-3,14
CATSGPGAGSYNEQFF,TRBV24-1,16
CASSSPTGLAGGLYEQYF,TRBV7-2,18
CASSQDRSGAYEQYF,TRBV3-1/TRBV3-2,15
CASSEYGGQPQHF,TRBV25-1,13
CASSDIGAPGTGELFF,TRBV2,16
CASSPWRGTNTGELFF,TRBV7-9,16
CASSPSGVQETQYF,TRBV18,14
CASSVRGKGGYTF,TRBV9,13
CASSPGQGVRNEAFF,TRBV7-2,15
CASSLDRAGANVLTF,TRBV6-2/TRBV6-3,15
CASSLAAKGANTGELFF,TRBV5-1,17
CASSQNSRKRNDGYTF,TRBV3-1/TRBV3-2,16
CASSPSFIGTTYNEQFF,TRBV3-1/TRBV3-2,17